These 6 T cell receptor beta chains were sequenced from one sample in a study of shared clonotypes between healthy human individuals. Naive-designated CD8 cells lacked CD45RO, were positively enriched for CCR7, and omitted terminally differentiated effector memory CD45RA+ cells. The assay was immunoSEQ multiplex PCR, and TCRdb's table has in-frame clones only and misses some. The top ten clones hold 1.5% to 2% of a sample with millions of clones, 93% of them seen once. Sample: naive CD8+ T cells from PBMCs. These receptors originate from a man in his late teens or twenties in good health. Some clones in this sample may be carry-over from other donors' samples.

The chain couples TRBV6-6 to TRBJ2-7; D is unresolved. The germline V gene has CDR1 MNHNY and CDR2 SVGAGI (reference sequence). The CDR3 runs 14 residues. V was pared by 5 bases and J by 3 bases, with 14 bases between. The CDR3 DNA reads TGTGCCAGCAGTCTTGCGTTAGGCAGCTACGAGCAGTACTTC. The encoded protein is CASSLALGSYEQYF.

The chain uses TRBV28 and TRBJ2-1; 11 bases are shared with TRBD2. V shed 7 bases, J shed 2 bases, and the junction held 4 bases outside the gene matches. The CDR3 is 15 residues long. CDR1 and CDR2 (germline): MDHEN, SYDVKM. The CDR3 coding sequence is TGTGCCAGCACCCCGGGACTAGCGGCCTACAATGAGCAGTTCTTC. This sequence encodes CASTPGLAAYNEQFF.

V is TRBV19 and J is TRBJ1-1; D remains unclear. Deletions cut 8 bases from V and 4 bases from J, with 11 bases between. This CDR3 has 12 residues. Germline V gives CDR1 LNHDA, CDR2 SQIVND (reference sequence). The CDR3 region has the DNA TGTGCCAGTGGACTGGACCCCACTGAAGCTTTCTTT. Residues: CASGLDPTEAFF.

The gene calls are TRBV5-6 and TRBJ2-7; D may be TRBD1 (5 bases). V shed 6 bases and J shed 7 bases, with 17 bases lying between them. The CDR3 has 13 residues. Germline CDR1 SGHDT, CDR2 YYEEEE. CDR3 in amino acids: CASTPRRNREQYF. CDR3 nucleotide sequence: TGTGCCAGCACCCCCCGAAGAAACAGGGAGCAGTACTTC. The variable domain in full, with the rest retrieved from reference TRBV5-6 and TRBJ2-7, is DAGVTQSPTHLIKTRGQQVTLRCSPKSGHDTVSWYQQALGQGPQFIFQYYEEEERQRGNFPDRFSGHQFPNYSSELNVNALLLGDSALYLCASTPRRNREQYFGPGTRLTVT.

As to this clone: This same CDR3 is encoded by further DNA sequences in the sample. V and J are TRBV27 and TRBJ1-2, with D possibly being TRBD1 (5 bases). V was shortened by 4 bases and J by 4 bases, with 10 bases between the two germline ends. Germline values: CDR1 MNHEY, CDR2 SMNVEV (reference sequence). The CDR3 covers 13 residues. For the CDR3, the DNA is TGTGCCAGCAGTTCGCCCGGGGGCTATGGCTACACCTTC. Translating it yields CASSSPGGYGYTF.

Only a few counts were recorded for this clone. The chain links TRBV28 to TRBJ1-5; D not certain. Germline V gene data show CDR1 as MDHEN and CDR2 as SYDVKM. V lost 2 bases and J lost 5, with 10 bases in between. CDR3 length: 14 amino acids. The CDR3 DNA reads TGTGCCAGCAGTTTAGTCTTGGGAGATCAGCCCCAGCATTTT. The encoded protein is CASSLVLGDQPQHF.